This T cell receptor beta chain was retrieved from a study of T cell changes during pregnancy in multiple sclerosis. Profiled with immunoSEQ multiplex PCR; TCRdb holds only in-frame clones, not every one. Seen here are more than 90,000 clones, approximately 90% observed once, and the top ten hold about 1.6%. CDR1 is LNHDA, CDR2 SQIVND, per germline (reference sequence). This CDR3 has 15 amino acids. V dropped 2 bases and J dropped 2 bases, with 12 bases sitting between them. The gene calls are TRBV19 and TRBJ1-1; D call uncertain. The sequences come from peripheral blood, collected in the third trimester of pregnancy. This TCR came from a female donor with multiple sclerosis, enrolled in a pregnancy study. The CDR3 here is CASSISQRVNTEAFF. CDR3 in DNA: TGTGCCAGTAGTATAAGCCAGAGGGTAAACACTGAAGCTTTCTTT.